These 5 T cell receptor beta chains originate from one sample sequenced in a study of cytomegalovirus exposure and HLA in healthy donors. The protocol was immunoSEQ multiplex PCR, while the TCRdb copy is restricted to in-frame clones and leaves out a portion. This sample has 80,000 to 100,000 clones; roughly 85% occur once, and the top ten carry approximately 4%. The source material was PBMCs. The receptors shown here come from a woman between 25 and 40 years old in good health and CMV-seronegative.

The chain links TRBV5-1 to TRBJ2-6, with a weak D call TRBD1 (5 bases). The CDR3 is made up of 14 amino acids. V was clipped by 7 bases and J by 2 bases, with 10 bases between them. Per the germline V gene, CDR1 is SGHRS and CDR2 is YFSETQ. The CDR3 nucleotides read TGCGCCAGCCGCTCGACAGCTGGGGCCAACGTCCTGACTTTC. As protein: CASRSTAGANVLTF.

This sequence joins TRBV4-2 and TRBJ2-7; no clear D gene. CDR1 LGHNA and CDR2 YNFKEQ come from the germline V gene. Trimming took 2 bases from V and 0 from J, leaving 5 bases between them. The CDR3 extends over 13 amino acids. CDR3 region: CASSQPGSYEQYF. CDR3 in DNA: TGTGCCAGCAGCCAACCGGGCTCCTACGAGCAGTACTTC.

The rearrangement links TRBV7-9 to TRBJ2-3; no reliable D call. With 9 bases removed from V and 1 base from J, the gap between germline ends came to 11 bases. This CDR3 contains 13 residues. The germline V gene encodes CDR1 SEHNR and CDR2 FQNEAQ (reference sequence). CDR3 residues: CASKESGTDTQYF. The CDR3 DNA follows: TGTGCCAGTAAAGAATCGGGCACAGATACGCAGTATTTT.

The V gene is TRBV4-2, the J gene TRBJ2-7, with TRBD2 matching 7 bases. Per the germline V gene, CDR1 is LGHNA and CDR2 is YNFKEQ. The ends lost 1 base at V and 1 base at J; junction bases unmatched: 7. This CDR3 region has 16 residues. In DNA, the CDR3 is TGTGCCAGCAGCCAAGTTGCGGGAGCGAGTTCCTACGAGCAGTACTTC. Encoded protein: CASSQVAGASSYEQYF.

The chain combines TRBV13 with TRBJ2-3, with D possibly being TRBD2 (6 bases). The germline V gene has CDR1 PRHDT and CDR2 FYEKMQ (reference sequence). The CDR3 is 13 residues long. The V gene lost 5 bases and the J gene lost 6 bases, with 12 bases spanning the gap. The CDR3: CASSPGTLDTQYF. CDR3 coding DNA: TGTGCCAGCAGCCCTGGGACTCTCGATACGCAGTATTTT.